The next 17 T cell receptor beta chains were all read from a single sample in a study of blood T cell repertoires in COVID-19. Profiled with immunoSEQ multiplex PCR; TCRdb holds only in-frame clones, not every one. The top ten hold approximately 5% of the sample, which has roughly 300,000 clones, roughly nine tenths seen once. Sequencing input: PBMCs or T cells enriched from blood (not recorded which). The receptors were sampled from a woman aged 25 to 39 who had recovered from COVID-19.

The chain employs TRBV14 and TRBJ1-2; the D is unclear. Trimming shortened V by 6 bases and J by 3 bases, and 11 bases separated the two germline ends. CDR1 and CDR2 from the germline V gene are SGHDN and FVKESK. The CDR3 is 13 amino acids. The CDR3 nucleotides are TGTGCCAGCAGACGGACGGGAGACTATGGCTACACCTTC. Amino acids: CASRRTGDYGYTF.

The V call is TRBV5-5, the J call TRBJ2-3; 8 nucleotides match TRBD2. The ends lost 2 bases at V and 8 bases at J; junction bases unmatched: 7. The length of the CDR3 is 14 residues. Germline V gives CDR1 SGHKS, CDR2 YYEKEE (reference sequence). In nucleotides, the CDR3 is TGTGCCAGCAGCTTTGACGGGGGGGCCGGTACGCAGTATTTT. Translated: CASSFDGGAGTQYF.

The rearrangement links TRBV4-1 to TRBJ1-1, with 11 bases lining up with TRBD1. The germline gives CDR1 MGHRA, CDR2 YSYEKL. The CDR3 is 18 residues long. With V trimmed by 4 bases and J by 0 bases, 10 bases remained unmatched. The CDR3 reads CASSPSGQGAQMNTEAFF. CDR3 DNA sequence: TGCGCCAGCAGCCCTTCCGGACAGGGGGCCCAAATGAACACTGAAGCTTTCTTT.

This rearrangement joins TRBV7-2 to TRBJ1-1; 8 positions agree with TRBD1. The CDR3 is 14 residues long. V lost 4 bases to trimming and J lost 2 bases; unmatched junction nucleotides: 3. Looked up from germline, CDR1 is SGHTA and CDR2 is FQGNSA. In DNA, the CDR3 is TGTGCCAGCAGCTCGGGACAGGCTAACACTGAAGCTTTCTTT. It is translated as CASSSGQANTEAFF.

The genes are TRBV7-3 and TRBJ1-1, with D maybe TRBD1 (5 bases). The CDR3 length is 13 residues. The V gene lost 5 bases and the J gene lost 4 bases, with 11 bases spanning the gap. The germline V gene has CDR1 SGHTA and CDR2 FQGTGA. DNA of the CDR3: TGTGCCAGCAGCCTGGGGCAGATCACTGAAGCTTTCTTT. This translates into CASSLGQITEAFF.

This chain links TRBV27 with TRBJ2-1; D unresolved. Trimming took 2 bases from V and 2 from J, leaving 10 bases between them. The CDR3 totals 15 residues. The germline CDR1 and CDR2 sequences are MNHEY and SMNVEV (reference sequence). CDR3 in DNA: TGTGCCAGCAGTTTAACCAGATCCCCCTACAATGAGCAGTTCTTC. Residues: CASSLTRSPYNEQFF.

The chain employs TRBV6-5 and TRBJ1-6; 8 bases are a match to TRBD1. CDR3 length: 16 amino acids. J lost 9 bases, V lost 3 bases, and 10 bases had no gene match. Germline V gene sequence: CDR1 MNHEY, CDR2 SVGAGI. The chain's CDR3 is CASSYKPTGGGSPLHF. CDR3 nucleotides: TGTGCCAGCAGTTATAAACCAACAGGGGGGGGTTCACCCCTCCACTTT.

This chain uses TRBV3-1 (or the pseudogene TRBV3-2) with TRBJ1-1, with D possibly being TRBD1 (6 bases). This CDR3 is 14 amino acids long. V dropped 1 base and J dropped 10 bases, with 16 bases sitting between them. From germline, CDR1 is LGHDT and CDR2 YNNKEL (reference sequence). This chain's CDR3 is CASSQAGSQGLAFF. The CDR3 DNA follows: TGTGCCAGCAGCCAAGCGGGCTCACAGGGTTTAGCTTTCTTT.

A word on this clone: This specimen includes other DNA sequences encoding the same CDR3. V and J are TRBV7-9 and TRBJ1-1; 10 bases match TRBD1. This CDR3 spans 15 amino acids. Germline V gene data show CDR1 as SEHNR and CDR2 as FQNEAQ (reference sequence). Trimming cost V 5 bases and J 0 bases; bases outside gene matches: 3. The CDR3 reads CASSEGQGMNTEAFF. CDR3 DNA sequence: TGTGCCAGCAGCGAGGGACAGGGGATGAACACTGAAGCTTTCTTT.

The genes are TRBV6-5 and TRBJ1-6, with a possible D match to TRBD1 (5 bases). Germline CDR1 and CDR2: MNHEY and SVGAGI. This CDR3 region has 14 residues. The V and J ends lost 11 bases and 6 bases respectively, with 17 bases between them. The CDR3 here is CAVSAGGLNSPLHF. CDR3 coding DNA: TGTGCCGTCTCCGCCGGGGGTCTTAATTCACCCCTCCACTTT.

CDR3 bases: TGTGCCAGCAGTGACTCGGGGACTGTCTCATACAATGAGCAGTTCTTC. This translates into CASSDSGTVSYNEQFF. The V call is TRBV6-4, the J call TRBJ2-1; a weak D match, TRBD2 (6 bases). Trimming pared 0 bases from V and 4 bases from J, leaving 13 bases between. The CDR3 loop spans 16 amino acids. Germline CDR1 and CDR2: MRHNA and SNTAGT.

V is TRBV9 and J is TRBJ2-5; D might be TRBD1 (6 bases). Per the germline V gene, CDR1 is SGDLS and CDR2 is YYNGEE. The V and J ends lost 3 bases and 0 bases respectively, with 12 bases between them. The CDR3 sequence is 15 residues long. As DNA, the CDR3 is TGTGCCAGCAGCGCCGAGGACAGACACCAAGAGACCCAGTACTTC. This sequence encodes CASSAEDRHQETQYF.

This clone was counted once. The V and J genes are TRBV19 and TRBJ2-5; perhaps TRBD2 as D (6 bases). V shed 5 bases and J shed 5 bases, with 9 bases lying between them. From germline, CDR1 is LNHDA and CDR2 SQIVND (reference sequence). This CDR3 contains 12 residues. Here the CDR3 DNA reads TGTGCCAGTAGTCAGGCGGGGGAGACCCAGTACTTC. This translates into CASSQAGETQYF.

The chain joins TRBV3-1 (or the pseudogene TRBV3-2) to TRBJ1-5, with D perhaps matching TRBD1 (6 bases). This CDR3 spans 14 amino acids. Trimming removed 4 bases at V and 5 bases at J, with 12 bases between. Germline V gene lookup returns CDR1 LGHDT and CDR2 YNNKEL (reference sequence). For the CDR3, the DNA is TGTGCCAGCAGCCTTGGCAGGGGAGATCAGCCCCAGCATTTT. The encoded protein is CASSLGRGDQPQHF.

The V gene is TRBV11-2, the J gene TRBJ2-3; 9 bases map to TRBD2. The V gene's germline CDR1 is SGHAT and CDR2 FQNNGV. V shed 5 bases and J 6 bases; nucleotides not matched to a gene: 15. The CDR3 has 17 residues. Here the CDR3 reads CASSLRGGTSRRDTQYF. In DNA form, the CDR3 reads TGTGCCAGCAGCCTGCGTGGCGGGACTAGCCGACGCGATACGCAGTATTTT. Using reference TRBV11-2 and TRBJ2-3 for the parts outside the CDR3, the full variable domain is EAGVAQSPRYKIIEKRQSVAFWCNPISGHATLYWYQQILGQGPKLLIQFQNNGVVDDSQLPKDRFSAERLKGVDSTLKIQPAKLEDSAVYLCASSLRGGTSRRDTQYFGPGTRLTVL.

The chain recombines TRBV28 with TRBJ1-4, with a weak D call TRBD1 (6 bases). CDR1 MDHEN and CDR2 SYDVKM come from the germline V gene. The CDR3 has 15 residues. V was pared by 6 bases and J by 7 bases, with 18 bases between. The CDR3 protein is CASSYSGQGSEKLFF. The DNA of the CDR3 is TGTGCCAGCAGCTACTCGGGGCAGGGGAGTGAAAAACTGTTTTTT.

The genes are TRBV9 and TRBJ1-1; D gene uncertain. The CDR3 has 14 residues. The ends were cut back, 3 bases at V and 4 bases at J, with 13 bases in the middle. Germline loops: CDR1 SGDLS, CDR2 YYNGEE. CDR3 region: CASSALPGGTEAFF. CDR3 DNA sequence: TGTGCCAGCAGCGCCCTTCCCGGTGGCACTGAAGCTTTCTTT.